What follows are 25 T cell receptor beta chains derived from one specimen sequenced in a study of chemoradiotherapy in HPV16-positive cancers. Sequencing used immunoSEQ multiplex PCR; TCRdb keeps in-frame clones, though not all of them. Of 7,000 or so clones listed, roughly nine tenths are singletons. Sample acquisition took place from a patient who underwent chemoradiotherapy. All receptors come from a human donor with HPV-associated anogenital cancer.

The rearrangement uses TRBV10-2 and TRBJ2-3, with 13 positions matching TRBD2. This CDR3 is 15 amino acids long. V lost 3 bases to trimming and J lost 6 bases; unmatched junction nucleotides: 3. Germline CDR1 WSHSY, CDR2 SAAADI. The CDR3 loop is CASSELAGGPDTQYF. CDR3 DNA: TGCGCCAGCAGTGAACTAGCGGGAGGGCCGGATACGCAGTATTTT.

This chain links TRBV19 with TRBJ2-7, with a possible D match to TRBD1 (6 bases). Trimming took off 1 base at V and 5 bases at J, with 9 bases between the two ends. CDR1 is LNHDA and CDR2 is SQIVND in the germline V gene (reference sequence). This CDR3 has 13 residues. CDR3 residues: CASSIGYRDEQYF. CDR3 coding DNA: TGTGCCAGTAGTATAGGGTACAGGGACGAGCAGTACTTC.

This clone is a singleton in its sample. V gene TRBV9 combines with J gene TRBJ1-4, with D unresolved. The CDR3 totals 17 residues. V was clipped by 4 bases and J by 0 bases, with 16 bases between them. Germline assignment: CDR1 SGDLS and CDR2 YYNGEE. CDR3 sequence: CASSPRGLGTTNEKLFF. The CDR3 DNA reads TGTGCCAGCAGCCCCCGGGGTCTCGGGACAACTAATGAAAAACTGTTTTTT.

The CDR3 loop is CASRLAGGPHEQFF. CDR3 coding DNA: TGTGCCAGTAGACTAGCGGGAGGGCCGCATGAGCAGTTCTTC. This chain uses TRBV19 with TRBJ2-1; 13 bases align to TRBD2. Germline values: CDR1 LNHDA, CDR2 SQIVND (reference sequence). CDR3 length equals 14 residues. V dropped 6 bases and J dropped 8; count of bases not matched to a gene: 4.

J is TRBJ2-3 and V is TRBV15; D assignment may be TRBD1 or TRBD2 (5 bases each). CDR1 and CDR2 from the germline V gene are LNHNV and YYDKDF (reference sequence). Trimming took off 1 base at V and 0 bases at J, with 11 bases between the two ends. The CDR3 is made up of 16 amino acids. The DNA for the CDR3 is TGTGCCACCAGCAGAGTCCACGGGACCAGCACAGATACGCAGTATTTT. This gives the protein CATSRVHGTSTDTQYF.

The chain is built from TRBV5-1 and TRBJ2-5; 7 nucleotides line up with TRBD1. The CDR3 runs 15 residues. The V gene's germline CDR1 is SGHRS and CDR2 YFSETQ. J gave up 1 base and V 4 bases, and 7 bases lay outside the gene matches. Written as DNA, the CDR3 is TGCGCCAGCAGCCAGGTTGGACAGGCCCAAGAGACCCAGTACTTC. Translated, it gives CASSQVGQAQETQYF.

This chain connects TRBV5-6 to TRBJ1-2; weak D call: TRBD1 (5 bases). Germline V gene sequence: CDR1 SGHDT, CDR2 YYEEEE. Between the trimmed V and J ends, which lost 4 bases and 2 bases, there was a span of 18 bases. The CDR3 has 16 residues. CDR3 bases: TGTGCCAGCAGCCCAAGACAGATCACGGGGAACTATGGCTACACCTTC. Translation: CASSPRQITGNYGYTF.

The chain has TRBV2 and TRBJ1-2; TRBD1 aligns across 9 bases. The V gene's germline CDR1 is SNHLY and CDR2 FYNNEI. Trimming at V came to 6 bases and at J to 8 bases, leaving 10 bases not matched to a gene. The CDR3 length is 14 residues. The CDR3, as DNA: TGTGCCAGCAGAACCGGGACAGGGACCCGGGGCTACACCTTC. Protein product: CASRTGTGTRGYTF.

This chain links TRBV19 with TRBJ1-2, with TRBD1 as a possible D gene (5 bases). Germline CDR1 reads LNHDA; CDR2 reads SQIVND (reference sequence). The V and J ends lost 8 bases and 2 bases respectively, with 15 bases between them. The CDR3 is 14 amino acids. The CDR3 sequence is CASRFRDLNYGYTF. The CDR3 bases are TGTGCCAGTCGGTTTCGGGACCTGAACTATGGCTACACCTTC.

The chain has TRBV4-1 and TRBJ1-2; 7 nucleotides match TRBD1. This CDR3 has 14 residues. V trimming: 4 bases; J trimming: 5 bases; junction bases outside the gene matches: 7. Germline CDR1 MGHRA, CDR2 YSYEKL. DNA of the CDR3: TGCGCCAGCAGCCTGGGGGCAGGGGGGTATGGCTACACCTTC. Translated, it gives CASSLGAGGYGYTF.

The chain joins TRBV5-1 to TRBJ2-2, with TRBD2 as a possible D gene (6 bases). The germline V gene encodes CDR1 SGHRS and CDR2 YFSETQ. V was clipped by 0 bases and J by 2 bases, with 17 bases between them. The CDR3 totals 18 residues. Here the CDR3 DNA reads TGCGCCAGCAGCTTGGCCAGTCCGGGCGGGGTAAACACCGGGGAGCTGTTTTTT. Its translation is CASSLASPGGVNTGELFF.

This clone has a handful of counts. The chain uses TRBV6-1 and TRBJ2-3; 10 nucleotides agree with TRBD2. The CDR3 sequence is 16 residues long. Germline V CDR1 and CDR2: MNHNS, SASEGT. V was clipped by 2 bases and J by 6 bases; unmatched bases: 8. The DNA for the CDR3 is TGTGCCAGCAGTGAATCAGTGGCTAGCGGGAGTGATACGCAGTATTTT. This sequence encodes CASSESVASGSDTQYF.

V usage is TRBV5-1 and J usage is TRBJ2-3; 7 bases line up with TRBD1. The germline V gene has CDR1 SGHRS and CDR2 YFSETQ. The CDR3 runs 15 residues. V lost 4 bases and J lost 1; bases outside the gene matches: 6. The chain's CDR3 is CASSTTGIRTDTQYF. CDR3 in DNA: TGCGCCAGCAGCACGACAGGGATCCGCACAGATACGCAGTATTTT.

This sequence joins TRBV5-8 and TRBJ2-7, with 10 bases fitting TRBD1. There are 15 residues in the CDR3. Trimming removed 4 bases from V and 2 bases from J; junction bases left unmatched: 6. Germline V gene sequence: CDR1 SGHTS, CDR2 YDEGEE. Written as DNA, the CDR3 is TGTGCCAGCAGCCCGTGGACAGGGGGTGCCTACGAGCAGTACTTC. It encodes CASSPWTGGAYEQYF.

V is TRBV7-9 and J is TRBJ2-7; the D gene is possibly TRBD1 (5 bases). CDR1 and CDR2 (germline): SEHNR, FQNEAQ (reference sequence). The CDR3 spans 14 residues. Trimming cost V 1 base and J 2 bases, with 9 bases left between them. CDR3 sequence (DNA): TGTGCCAGCAGCTTAGGGACAATTACCTACGAGCAGTACTTC. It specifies CASSLGTITYEQYF.

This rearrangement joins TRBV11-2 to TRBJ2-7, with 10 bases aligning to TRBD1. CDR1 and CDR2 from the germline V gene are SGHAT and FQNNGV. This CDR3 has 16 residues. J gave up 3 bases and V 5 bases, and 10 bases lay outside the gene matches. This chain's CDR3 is CASSAQPRDRGYEQYF. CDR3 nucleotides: TGTGCCAGCAGCGCCCAACCCCGGGACAGGGGCTACGAGCAGTACTTC.

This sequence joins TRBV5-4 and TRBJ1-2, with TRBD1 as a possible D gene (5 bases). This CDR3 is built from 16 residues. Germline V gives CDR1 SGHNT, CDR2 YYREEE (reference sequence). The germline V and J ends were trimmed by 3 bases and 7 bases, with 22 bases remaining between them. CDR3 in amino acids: CASSSPALGGYRGYTF. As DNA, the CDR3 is TGTGCCAGCAGCTCCCCTGCCCTGGGGGGGTACCGTGGCTACACCTTC.

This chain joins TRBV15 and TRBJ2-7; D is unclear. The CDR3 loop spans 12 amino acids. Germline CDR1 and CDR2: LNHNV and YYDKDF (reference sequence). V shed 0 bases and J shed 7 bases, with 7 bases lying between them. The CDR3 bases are TGTGCCACCAGCAGAGATACAAGTGAGCAGTACTTC. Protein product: CATSRDTSEQYF.

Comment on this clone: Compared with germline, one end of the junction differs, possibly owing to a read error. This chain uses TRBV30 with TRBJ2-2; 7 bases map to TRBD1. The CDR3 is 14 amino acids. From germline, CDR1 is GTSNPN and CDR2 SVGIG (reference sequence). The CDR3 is CAWKGGANPGELFF. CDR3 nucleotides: TGTGCCTGGAAAGGGGGCGCGAACCCCGGGGAGCTGTTTTTT.

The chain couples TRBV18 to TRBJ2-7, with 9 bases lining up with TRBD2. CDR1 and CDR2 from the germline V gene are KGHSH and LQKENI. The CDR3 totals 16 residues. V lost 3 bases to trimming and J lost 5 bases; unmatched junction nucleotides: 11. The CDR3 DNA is TGTGCCAGCTCACCCCGGGGTAGCGGGGGCCCCGACGAGCAGTACTTC. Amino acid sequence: CASSPRGSGGPDEQYF. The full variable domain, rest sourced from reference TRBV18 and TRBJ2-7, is NAGVMQNPRHLVRRRGQEARLRCSPMKGHSHVYWYRQLPEEGLKFMVYLQKENIIDESGMPKERFSAEFPKEGPSILRIQQVVRGDSAAYFCASSPRGSGGPDEQYFGPGTRLTVT.

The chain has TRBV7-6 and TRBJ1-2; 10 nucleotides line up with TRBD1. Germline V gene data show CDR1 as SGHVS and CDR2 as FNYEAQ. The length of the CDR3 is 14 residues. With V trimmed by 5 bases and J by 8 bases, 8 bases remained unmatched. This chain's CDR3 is CASSPRQGAGGYTF. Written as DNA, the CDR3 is TGTGCCAGCAGCCCGAGACAGGGGGCGGGCGGCTACACCTTC.

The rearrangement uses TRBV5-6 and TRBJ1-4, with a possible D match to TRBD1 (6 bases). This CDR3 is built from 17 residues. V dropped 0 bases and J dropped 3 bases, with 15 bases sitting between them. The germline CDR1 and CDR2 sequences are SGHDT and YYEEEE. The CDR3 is CASSLDGGPPPNEKLFF. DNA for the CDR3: TGTGCCAGCAGCTTGGATGGGGGCCCCCCCCCTAATGAAAAACTGTTTTTT.

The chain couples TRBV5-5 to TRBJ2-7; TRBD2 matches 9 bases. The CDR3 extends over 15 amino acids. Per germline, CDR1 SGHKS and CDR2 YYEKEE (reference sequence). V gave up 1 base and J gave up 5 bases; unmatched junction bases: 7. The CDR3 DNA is TGTGCCAGCAGCTTGACGTCTAGCGGGATCAACGAGCAGTACTTC. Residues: CASSLTSSGINEQYF. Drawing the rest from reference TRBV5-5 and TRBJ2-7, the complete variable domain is DAGVTQSPTHLIKTRGQQVTLRCSPISGHKSVSWYQQVLGQGPQFIFQYYEKEERGRGNFPDRFSARQFPNYSSELNVNALLLGDSALYLCASSLTSSGINEQYFGPGTRLTVT.

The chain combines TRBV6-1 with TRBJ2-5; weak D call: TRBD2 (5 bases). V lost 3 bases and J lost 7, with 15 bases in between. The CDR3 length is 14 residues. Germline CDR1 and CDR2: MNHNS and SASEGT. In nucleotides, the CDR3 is TGTGCCAGCAGTGAGAGGGCCCAGGTGGGGACCCAGTACTTC. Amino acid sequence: CASSERAQVGTQYF.

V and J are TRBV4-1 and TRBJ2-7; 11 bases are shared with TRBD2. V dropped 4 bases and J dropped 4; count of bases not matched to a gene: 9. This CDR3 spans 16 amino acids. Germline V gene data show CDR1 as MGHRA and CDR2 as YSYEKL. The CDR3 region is CASSPENTSGSYEQYF. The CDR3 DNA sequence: TGCGCCAGCAGCCCCGAAAATACTAGCGGGAGTTACGAGCAGTACTTC.